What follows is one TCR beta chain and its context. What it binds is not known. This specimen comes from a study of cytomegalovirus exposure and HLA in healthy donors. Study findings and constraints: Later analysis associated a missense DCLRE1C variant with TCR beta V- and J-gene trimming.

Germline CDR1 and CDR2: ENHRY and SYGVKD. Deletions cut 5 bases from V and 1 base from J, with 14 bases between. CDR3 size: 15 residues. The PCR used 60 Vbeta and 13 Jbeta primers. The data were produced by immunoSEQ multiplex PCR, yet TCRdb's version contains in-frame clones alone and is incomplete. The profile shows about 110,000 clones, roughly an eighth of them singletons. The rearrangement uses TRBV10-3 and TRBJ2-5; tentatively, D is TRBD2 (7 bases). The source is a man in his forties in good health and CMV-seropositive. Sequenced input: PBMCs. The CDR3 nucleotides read TGTGCCATCAGTTCTGAGGGGGGGGCCCAAGAGACCCAGTACTTC. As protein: CAISSEGGAQETQYF.